This passage covers 7 T cell receptor beta chains from one sample sequenced in a study of T cell clonality in common variable immunodeficiency. For these TCRs, the target antigens are not known. The protocol was immunoSEQ multiplex PCR, while the TCRdb copy is restricted to in-frame clones and leaves out a portion. The sample shows approximately 28,000 clones, none of them appearing just once. Points from the study as a whole: In common variable immunodeficiency, TCR beta chains reportedly carried fewer deletions and N-nucleotide insertions.

Sequenced material: peripheral blood mononuclear cells. Receptors originate from a human donor with common variable immunodeficiency.

This clone was observed a few times. The CDR3 extends 3 residues past the end of the read, so its final part is completed from the germline J gene. The chain couples TRBV6-1 to TRBJ2-3; 10 nucleotides line up with TRBD2. Losses at the gene ends were 3 bases for V and 7 bases for J; bases not matched to a gene: 4. The CDR3 totals 14 residues. Germline CDR1 MNHNS, CDR2 SASEGT. CDR3 DNA (partial): TGTGCCAGCAGTGATAGCGGGAGGAGGCATACG. Its translation: CASSDSGRRHT. The whole CDR3 protein is CASSDSGRRHTQYF.

In this sample, this clone turned up many times. The CDR3 loop is CASSQDPAGREQYF. The CDR3 bases that were read are TGCGCCAGCAGCCAAGACCCTGCTGGGCGCGAG. The V call is TRBV4-1, the J call TRBJ2-7; no clear D. The read halts 3 residues ahead of the CDR3 end, with the missing end drawn from the germline J gene. The V gene's germline CDR1 is MGHRA and CDR2 YSYEKL. Trimming took 0 bases from V and 6 from J, leaving 12 bases between them. The CDR3 spans 14 residues.

This clone has ten or more counts. The CDR3 is cut off 3 residues early in the read; its end comes from the germline J gene. The chain recombines TRBV9 with TRBJ2-5, with D hard to call. Trimming cost V 4 bases and J 4 bases, with 17 bases left between them. The CDR3 is 15 residues long. The V gene's germline CDR1 is SGDLS and CDR2 YYNGEE. The CDR3 DNA, read in part, is TGTGCCAGCAGCAGAGACTCCGGTCGCTCAGAGACC. It codes for CASSRDSGRSET. The full CDR3 protein is CASSRDSGRSETQYF.

This clone was counted many times. Read data end 3 residues before the CDR3 end; the end is taken from the germline J gene. V gene TRBV19 combines with J gene TRBJ1-5, with a possible D match to TRBD1 (5 bases). Germline V gives CDR1 LNHDA, CDR2 SQIVND (reference sequence). This CDR3 has 17 amino acids. Trimming pared 6 bases from V and 0 bases from J, leaving 18 bases between. Incomplete CDR3 DNA: TGTGCCAGTAGCATAAAAGCTGGGGCTTTTAGCAATCAGCCC. Translation: CASSIKAGAFSNQP. The whole CDR3 protein is CASSIKAGAFSNQPQHF.

With respect to this clone: The read gets to within 3 residues of the CDR3 end, and the germline J gene fills in the rest. The chain employs TRBV7-9 and TRBJ1-3; 8 bases agree with TRBD1. Germline CDR1 SEHNR, CDR2 FQNEAQ (reference sequence). The V segment lost 5 bases and the J segment 2 bases; nucleotides outside the gene matches: 5. CDR3 length: 15 residues. Partial CDR3 DNA: TGTGCCAGCAGCGTATCACAGGGGGCTGGAAACACC. Residues: CASSVSQGAGNT. The CDR3 as a whole reads CASSVSQGAGNTIYF.

On this clone: The missing CDR3 end, 3 residues past where the read stops, is filled in from the germline J gene. The chain couples TRBV18 to TRBJ1-1; 8 nucleotides match TRBD1. The germline gives CDR1 KGHSH, CDR2 LQKENI. V lost 5 bases and J lost 6; bases outside the gene matches: 8. The CDR3 is made up of 14 amino acids. CDR3 in amino acids: CASSVGQGAPEAFF. The covered CDR3 bases are TGTGCCAGCTCAGTTGGACAGGGCGCCCCTGAA.

As regards this clone: The read terminates 3 residues before the CDR3 end, so the remaining end is supplied by the germline J gene. The V and J genes are TRBV5-1 and TRBJ2-3; TRBD2 agrees at 7 bases. This CDR3 has 15 residues. Germline V gene lookup returns CDR1 SGHRS and CDR2 YFSETQ. The trim removed 3 bases at V and 0 bases at J, leaving 4 bases unmatched. Partial CDR3 DNA: TGCGCCAGCAGCTCCGGACTAGTTAGCACAGATACG. Translation: CASSSGLVSTDT. The entire CDR3 is CASSSGLVSTDTQYF.